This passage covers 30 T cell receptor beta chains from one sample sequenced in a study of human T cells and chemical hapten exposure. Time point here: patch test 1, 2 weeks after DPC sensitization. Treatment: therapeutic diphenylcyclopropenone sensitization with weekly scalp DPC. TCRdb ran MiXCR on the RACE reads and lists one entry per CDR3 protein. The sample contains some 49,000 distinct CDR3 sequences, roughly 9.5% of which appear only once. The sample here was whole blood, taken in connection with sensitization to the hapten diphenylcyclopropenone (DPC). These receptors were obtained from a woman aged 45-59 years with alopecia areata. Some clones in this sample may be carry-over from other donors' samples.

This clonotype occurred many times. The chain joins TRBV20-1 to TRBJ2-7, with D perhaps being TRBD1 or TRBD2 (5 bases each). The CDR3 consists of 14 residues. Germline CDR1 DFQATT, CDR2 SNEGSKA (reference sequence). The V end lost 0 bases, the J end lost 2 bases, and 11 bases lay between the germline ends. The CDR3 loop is CSARDHGGPYEQYF. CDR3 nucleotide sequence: TGCAGTGCTAGAGATCATGGGGGTCCCTACGAGCAGTACTTC.

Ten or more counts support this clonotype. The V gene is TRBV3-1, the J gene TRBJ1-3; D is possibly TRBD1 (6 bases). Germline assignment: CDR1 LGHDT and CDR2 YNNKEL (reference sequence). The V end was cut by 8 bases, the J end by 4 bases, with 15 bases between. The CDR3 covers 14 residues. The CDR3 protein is CASASGQLGNTIYF. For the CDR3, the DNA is TGTGCCAGCGCTAGTGGACAGCTAGGAAACACCATATATTTT.

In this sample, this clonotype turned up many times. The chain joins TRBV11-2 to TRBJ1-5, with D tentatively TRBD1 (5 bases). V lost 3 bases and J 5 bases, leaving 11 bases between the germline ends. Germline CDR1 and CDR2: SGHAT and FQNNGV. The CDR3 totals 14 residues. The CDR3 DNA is TGTGCCAGCAGCTTTTCCGGGACTCATCAGCCCCAGCATTTT. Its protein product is CASSFSGTHQPQHF.

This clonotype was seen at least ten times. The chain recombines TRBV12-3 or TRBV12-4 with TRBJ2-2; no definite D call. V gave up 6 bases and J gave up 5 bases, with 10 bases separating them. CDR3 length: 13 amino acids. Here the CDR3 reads CASSADYTGELFF. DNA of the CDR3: TGTGCCAGCAGCGCAGATTATACCGGGGAGCTGTTTTTT.

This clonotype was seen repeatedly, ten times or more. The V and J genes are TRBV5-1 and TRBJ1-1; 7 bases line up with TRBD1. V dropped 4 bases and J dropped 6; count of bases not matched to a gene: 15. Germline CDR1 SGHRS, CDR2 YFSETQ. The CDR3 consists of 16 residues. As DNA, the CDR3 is TGCGCCAGCAGCGGGACGACAGGGCGCGTTTCGTCTGAAGCTTTCTTT. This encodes CASSGTTGRVSSEAFF. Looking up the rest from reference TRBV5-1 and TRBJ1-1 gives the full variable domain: KAGVTQTPRYLIKTRGQQVTLSCSPISGHRSVSWYQQTPGQGLQFLFEYFSETQRNKGNFPGRFSGRQFSNSRSEMNVSTLELGDSALYLCASSGTTGRVSSEAFFGQGTRLTVV.

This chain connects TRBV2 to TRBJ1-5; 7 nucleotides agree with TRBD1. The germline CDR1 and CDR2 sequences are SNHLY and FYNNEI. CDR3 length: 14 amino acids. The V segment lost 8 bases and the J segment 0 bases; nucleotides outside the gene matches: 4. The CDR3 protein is CASGDRYSNQPQHF. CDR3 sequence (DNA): TGTGCCAGCGGGGACAGATATAGCAATCAGCCCCAGCATTTT.

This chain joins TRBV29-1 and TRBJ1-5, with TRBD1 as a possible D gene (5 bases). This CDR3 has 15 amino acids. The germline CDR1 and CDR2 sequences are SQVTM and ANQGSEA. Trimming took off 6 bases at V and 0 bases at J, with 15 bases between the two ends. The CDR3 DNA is TGCAGCGTCTCATGGGGGACGGATAGCAATCAGCCCCAGCATTTT. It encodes CSVSWGTDSNQPQHF.

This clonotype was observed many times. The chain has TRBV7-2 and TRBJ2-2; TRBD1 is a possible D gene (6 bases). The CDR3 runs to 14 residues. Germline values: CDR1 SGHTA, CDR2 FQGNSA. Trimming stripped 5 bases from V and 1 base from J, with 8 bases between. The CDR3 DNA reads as TGTGCCAGCAGCCCACAGGGGAACACCGGGGAGCTGTTTTTT. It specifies CASSPQGNTGELFF.

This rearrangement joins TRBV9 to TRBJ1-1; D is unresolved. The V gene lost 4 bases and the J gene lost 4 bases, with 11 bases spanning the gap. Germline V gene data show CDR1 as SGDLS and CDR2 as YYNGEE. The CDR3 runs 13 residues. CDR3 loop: CASSLEGRTEAFF. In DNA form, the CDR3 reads TGTGCCAGCAGCCTCGAGGGCCGCACTGAAGCTTTCTTT.

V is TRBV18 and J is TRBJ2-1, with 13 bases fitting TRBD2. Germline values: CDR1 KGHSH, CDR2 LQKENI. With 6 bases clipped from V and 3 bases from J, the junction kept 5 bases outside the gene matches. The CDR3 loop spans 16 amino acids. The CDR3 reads CASSPGLAGVYNEQFF. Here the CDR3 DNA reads TGTGCCAGCTCCCCCGGACTAGCGGGAGTCTACAATGAGCAGTTCTTC.

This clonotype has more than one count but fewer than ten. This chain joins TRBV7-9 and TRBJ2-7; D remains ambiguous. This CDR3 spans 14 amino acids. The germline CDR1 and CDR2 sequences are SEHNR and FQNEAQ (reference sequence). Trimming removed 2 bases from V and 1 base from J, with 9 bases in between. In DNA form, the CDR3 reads TGTGCCAGCAGCTTAAGGTCGACATCCTACGAGCAGTACTTC. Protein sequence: CASSLRSTSYEQYF.

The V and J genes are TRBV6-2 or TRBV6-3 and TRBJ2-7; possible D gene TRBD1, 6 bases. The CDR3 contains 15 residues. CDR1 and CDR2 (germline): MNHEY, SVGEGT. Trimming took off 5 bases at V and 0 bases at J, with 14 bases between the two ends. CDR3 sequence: CASSRRDIGSYEQYF. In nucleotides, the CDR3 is TGTGCCAGCAGTCGCCGGGACATCGGCTCCTACGAGCAGTACTTC.

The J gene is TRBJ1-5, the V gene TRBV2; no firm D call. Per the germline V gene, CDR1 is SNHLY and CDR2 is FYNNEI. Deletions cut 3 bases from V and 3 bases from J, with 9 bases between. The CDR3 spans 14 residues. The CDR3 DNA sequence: TGTGCCAGCAGTGATGTCAGCTTCAATCAGCCCCAGCATTTT. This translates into CASSDVSFNQPQHF.

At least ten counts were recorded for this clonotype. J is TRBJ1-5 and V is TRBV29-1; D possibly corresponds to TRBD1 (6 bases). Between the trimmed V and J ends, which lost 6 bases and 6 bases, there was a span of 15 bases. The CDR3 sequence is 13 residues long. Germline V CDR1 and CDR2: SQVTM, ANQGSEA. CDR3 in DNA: TGCAGCGTATCACAGGGCGTCGGTCAGCCCCAGCATTTT. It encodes CSVSQGVGQPQHF.

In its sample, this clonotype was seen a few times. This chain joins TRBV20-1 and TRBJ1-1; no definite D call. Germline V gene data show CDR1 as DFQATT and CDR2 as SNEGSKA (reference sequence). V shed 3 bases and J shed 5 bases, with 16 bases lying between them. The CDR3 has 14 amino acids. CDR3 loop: CSASLRGRRTEAFF. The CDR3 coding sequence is TGCAGTGCTAGTCTGCGGGGAAGAAGGACTGAAGCTTTCTTT.

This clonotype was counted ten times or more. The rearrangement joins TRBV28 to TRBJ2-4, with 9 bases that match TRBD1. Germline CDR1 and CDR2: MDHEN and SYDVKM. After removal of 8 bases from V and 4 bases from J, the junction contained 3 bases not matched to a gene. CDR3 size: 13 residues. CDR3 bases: TGTGCCAGCCGCGGGACAGGGAAAAACATTCAGTACTTC. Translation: CASRGTGKNIQYF.

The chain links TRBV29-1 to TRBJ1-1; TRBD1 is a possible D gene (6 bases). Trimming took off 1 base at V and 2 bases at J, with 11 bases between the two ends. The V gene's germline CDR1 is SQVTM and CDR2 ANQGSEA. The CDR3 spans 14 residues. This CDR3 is CSVEGPRGNTEAFF. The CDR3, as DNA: TGCAGCGTTGAAGGCCCCAGGGGAAACACTGAAGCTTTCTTT.

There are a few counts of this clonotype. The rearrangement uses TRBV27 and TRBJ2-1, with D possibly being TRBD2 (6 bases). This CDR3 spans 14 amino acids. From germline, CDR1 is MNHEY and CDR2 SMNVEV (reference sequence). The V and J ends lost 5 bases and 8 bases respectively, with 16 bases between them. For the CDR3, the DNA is TGTGCCAGCAGTCAAAATAGCGGCACCCATGAGCAGTTCTTC. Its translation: CASSQNSGTHEQFF.

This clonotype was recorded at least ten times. The CDR3 DNA sequence: TGCAGTGCTAGAGTAGCGGGTGGAACGGATGAAAAACTGTTTTTT. It encodes CSARVAGGTDEKLFF. The chain links TRBV20-1 to TRBJ1-4; no definite D call. CDR3 length: 15 amino acids. Germline V gives CDR1 DFQATT, CDR2 SNEGSKA (reference sequence). Trimming removed 1 base at V and 6 bases at J, with 15 bases between.

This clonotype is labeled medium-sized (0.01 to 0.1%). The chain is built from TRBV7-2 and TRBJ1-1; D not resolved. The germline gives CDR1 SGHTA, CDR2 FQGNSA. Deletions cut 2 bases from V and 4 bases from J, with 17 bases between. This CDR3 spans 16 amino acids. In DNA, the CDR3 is TGTGCCAGCAGCTTATTCCCGATCGCGGAGGGCACTGAAGCTTTCTTT. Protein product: CASSLFPIAEGTEAFF. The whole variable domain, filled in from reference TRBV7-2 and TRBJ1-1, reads GAGVSQSPSNKVTEKGKDVELRCDPISGHTALYWYRQSLGQGLEFLIYFQGNSAPDKSGLPSDRFSAERTGGSVSTLTIQRTQQEDSAVYLCASSLFPIAEGTEAFFGQGTRLTVV.

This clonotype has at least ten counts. CDR3 amino acids: CASRNGGPRHSGANVLTF. CDR3 DNA: TGTGCCAGCAGAAACGGGGGACCCAGACACTCTGGGGCCAACGTCCTGACTTTC. The chain employs TRBV28 and TRBJ2-6; D may be TRBD2 (6 bases). This CDR3 region has 18 residues. Germline assignment: CDR1 MDHEN and CDR2 SYDVKM. Deletions cut 6 bases from V and 0 bases from J, with 18 bases between.

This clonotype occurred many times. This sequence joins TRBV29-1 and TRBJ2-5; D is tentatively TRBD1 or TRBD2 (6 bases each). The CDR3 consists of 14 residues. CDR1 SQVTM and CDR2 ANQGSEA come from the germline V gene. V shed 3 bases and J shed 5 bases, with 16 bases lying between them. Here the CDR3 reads CSVDVGGQGETQYF. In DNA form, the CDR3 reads TGCAGCGTTGACGTCGGGGGCCAGGGGGAGACCCAGTACTTC. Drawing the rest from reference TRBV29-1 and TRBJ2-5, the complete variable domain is SAVISQKPSRDICQRGTSLTIQCQVDSQVTMMFWYRQQPGQSLTLIATANQGSEATYESGFVIDKFPISRPNLTFSTLTVSNMSPEDSSIYLCSVDVGGQGETQYFGPGTRLLVL.

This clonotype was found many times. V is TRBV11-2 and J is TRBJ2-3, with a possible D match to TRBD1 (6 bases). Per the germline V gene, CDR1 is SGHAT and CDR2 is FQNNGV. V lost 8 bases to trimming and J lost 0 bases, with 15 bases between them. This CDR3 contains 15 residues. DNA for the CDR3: TGTGCCAGCGGGGGCGGGCGGATAAGCACAGATACGCAGTATTTT. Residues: CASGGGRISTDTQYF.

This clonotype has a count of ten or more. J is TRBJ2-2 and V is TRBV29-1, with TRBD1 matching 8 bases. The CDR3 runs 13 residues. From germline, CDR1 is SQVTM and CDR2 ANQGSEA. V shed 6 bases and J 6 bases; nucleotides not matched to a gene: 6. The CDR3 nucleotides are TGCAGCGTCGGAATACAGGGGGCCGGGGAGCTGTTTTTT. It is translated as CSVGIQGAGELFF.

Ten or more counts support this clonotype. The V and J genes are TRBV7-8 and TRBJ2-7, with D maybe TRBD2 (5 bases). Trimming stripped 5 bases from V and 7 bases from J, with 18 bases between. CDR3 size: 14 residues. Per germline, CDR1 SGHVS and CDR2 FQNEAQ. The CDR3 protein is CASSPKDWPWEQYF. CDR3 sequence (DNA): TGTGCCAGCAGCCCCAAGGACTGGCCTTGGGAGCAGTACTTC.

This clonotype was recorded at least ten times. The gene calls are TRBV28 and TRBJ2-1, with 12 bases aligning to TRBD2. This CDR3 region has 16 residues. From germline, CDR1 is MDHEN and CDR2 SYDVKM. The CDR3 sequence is CGTASGRAKEYNEQFF. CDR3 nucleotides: TGTGGTACAGCTAGCGGGAGGGCCAAAGAGTACAATGAGCAGTTCTTC. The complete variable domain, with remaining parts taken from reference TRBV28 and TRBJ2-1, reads DVKVTQSSRYLVKRTGEKVFLECVQDMDHENMFWYRQDPGLGLRLIYFSYDVKMKEKGDIPEGYSVSREKKERFSLILESASTNQTSMYLCGTASGRAKEYNEQFFGPGTRLTVL.

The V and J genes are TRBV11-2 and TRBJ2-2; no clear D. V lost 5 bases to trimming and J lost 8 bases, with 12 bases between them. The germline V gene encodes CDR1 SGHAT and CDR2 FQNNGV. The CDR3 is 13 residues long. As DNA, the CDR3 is TGTGCCAGCAGCCCACTGAACTCGGGGGAGCTGTTTTTT. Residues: CASSPLNSGELFF.

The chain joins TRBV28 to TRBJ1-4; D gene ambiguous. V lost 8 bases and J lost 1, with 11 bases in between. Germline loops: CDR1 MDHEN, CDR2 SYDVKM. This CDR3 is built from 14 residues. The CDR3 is CASRRMGTNEKLFF. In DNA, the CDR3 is TGTGCCAGCCGACGAATGGGAACTAATGAAAAACTGTTTTTT.

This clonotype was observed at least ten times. The CDR3 protein is CASSRDRDYEQYF. CDR3 DNA sequence: TGTGCCAGCAGTAGGGACAGAGACTACGAGCAGTACTTC. The rearrangement uses TRBV27 and TRBJ2-7; 7 bases fit TRBD1. V dropped 5 bases and J dropped 3; count of bases not matched to a gene: 4. Germline lookup yields CDR1 MNHEY and CDR2 SMNVEV (reference sequence). The CDR3 has 13 amino acids.

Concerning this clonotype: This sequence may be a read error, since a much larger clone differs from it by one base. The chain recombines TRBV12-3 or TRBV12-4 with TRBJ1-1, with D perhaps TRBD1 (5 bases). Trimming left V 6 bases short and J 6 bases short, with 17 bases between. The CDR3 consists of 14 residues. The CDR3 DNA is TGTGCCAGCAGGATCGGGACGGCCTACCCTGAAGCTTTCTTT. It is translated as CASRIGTAYPEAFF.